This TCR beta chain was sequenced for a study of patients and donors after allogeneic stem cell transplantation. This clonotype showed up just a few times. TCRdb re-called the RT-PCR reads with MiXCR, one entry per CDR3 protein. The sample lists around 170,000 distinct CDR3 sequences, 24% occurring once. Germline V CDR1 and CDR2: SGHRS, YFSETQ. Trimming left V 1 base short and J 0 bases short, with 16 bases between. This CDR3 is 17 amino acids long. The source material was blood, either unsorted or a sorted T cell fraction (not recorded which). The sequence was obtained from a human donor who was either an allogeneic HSCT recipient or a stem cell or donor lymphocyte infusion donor (not recorded which). It is not recorded whose cells these are; they may come from a transplant donor. The genes are TRBV5-1 and TRBJ1-1; D not resolved. The CDR3, as DNA: TGCGCCAGCAGCTTGAGTCCCCAGACTACAATGAACACTGAAGCTTTCTTT. As protein: CASSLSPQTTMNTEAFF.